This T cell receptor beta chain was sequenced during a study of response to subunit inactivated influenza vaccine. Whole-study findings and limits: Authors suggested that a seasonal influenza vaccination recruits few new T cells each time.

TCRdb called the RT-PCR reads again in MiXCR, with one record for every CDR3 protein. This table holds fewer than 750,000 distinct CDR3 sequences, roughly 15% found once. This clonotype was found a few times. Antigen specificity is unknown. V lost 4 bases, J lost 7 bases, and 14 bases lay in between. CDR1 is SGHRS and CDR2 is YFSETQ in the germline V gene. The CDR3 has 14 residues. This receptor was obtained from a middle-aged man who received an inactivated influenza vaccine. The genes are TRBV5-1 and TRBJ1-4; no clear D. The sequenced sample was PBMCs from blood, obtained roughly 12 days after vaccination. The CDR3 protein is CASSRGGGSEKLFF. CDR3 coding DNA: TGCGCCAGCAGCCGGGGTGGCGGGAGTGAAAAACTGTTTTTT.